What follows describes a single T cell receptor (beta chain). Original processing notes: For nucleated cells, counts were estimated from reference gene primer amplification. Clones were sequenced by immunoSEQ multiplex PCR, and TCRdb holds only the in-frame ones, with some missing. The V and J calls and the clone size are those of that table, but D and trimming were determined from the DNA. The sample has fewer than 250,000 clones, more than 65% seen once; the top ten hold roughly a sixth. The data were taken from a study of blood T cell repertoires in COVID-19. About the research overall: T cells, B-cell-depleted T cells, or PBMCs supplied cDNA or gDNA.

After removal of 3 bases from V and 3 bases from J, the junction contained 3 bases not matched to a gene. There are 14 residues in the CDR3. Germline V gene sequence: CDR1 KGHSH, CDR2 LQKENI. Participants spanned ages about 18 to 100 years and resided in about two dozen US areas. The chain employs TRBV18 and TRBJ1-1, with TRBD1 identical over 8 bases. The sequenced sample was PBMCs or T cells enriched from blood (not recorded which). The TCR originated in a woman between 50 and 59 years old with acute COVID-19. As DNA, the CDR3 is TGTGCCAGCTCACCTGACAGGGGATACACTGAAGCTTTCTTT. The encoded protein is CASSPDRGYTEAFF.